The clone carrying this T cell receptor beta chain came up a few times. Antigen unknown. These data are taken from a study of T cells after yellow fever vaccination. Study overall: Fractions low in cell number were prepared with SMART-Seq v4 Ultra Low Input.

General study findings and limits: After the booster, about 95% of CD4 and just over 85% of CD8 primary-response clones were re-detected. Sorted repertoires could include abundant contaminating clonotypes from bulk cells.

Universal primer sites and UMIs were introduced during 5'RACE template-switching synthesis of TCR cDNA. Each CDR3 protein gets one entry after TCRdb re-called the 5' RACE reads with MiXCR. The table has 450,000 to 600,000 distinct CDR3 sequences, about 13% seen once; the top ten hold roughly an eighth. The CDR3 runs 14 residues. V lost 3 bases to trimming and J lost 0 bases, with 6 bases between them. Germline assignment: CDR1 WSHSY and CDR2 SAAADI. The chain combines TRBV10-2 with TRBJ2-1; D is ambiguous. The TCR originated in a man aged 25 to 45 who received the YFV17D yellow fever vaccine. Sample: PBMCs, taken on the day of the yellow fever booster vaccination. This chain's CDR3 is CASSDSDSYNEQFF. The CDR3 DNA reads as TGCGCCAGCAGTGATTCGGACTCCTACAATGAGCAGTTCTTC.